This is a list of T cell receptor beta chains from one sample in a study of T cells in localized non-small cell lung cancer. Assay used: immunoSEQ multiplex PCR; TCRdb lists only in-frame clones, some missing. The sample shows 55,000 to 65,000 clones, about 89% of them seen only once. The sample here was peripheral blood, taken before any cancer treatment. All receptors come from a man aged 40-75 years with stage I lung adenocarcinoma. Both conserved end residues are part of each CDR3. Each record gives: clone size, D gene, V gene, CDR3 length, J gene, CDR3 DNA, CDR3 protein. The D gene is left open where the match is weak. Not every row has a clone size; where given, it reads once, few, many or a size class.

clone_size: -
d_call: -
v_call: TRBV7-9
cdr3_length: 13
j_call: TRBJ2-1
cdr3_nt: TGTGCCAGCAGCTTACTGTCGGGAAATGAGCAGTTCTTC
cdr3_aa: CASSLLSGNEQFF

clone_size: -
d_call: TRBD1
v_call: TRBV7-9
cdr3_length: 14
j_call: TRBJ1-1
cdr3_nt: TGTGCCAGCAGCTGGGGACAGGGGGACACTGAAGCTTTCTTT
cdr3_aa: CASSWGQGDTEAFF

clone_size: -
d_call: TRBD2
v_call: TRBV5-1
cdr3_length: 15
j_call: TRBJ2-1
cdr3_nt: TGCGCCAGCAGCTTAGCGGGAGGGCCCATGAATGAGCAGTTCTTC
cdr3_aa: CASSLAGGPMNEQFF

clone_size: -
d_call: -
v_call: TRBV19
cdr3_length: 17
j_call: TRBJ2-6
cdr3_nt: TGTGCCAGTAGTATGCACGGGGCAACAGGTGGGGCCAACGTCCTGACTTTC
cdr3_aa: CASSMHGATGGANVLTF

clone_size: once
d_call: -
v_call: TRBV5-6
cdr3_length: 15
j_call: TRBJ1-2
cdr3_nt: TGTGCCAGCAGCTTTTTGGCTCGGCCAAACTATGGCTACACCTTC
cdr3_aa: CASSFLARPNYGYTF

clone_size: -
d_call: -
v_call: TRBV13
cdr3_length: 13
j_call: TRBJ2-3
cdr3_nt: TGTGCCAGCAGCGACTACGGACAAGATACGCAGTATTTT
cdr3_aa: CASSDYGQDTQYF

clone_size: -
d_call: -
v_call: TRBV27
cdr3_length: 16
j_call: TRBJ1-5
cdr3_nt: TGTGCCAGCAGCCCCACGGCGGTACGGAGTCATCAGCCCCAGCATTTT
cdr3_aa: CASSPTAVRSHQPQHF

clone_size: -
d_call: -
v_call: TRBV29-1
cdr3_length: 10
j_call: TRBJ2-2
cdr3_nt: TGCAGCGTGAAAACCGGGGAGCTGTTTTTT
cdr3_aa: CSVKTGELFF

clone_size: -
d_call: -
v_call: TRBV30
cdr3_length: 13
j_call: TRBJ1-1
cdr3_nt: TGTGCCTGGAGCATCACCTCAAACACTGAAGCTTTCTTT
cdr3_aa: CAWSITSNTEAFF

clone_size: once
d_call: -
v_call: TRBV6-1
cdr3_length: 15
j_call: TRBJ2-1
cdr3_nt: TGTGCCAGCAGTGAACAAGGCCTAACTTACAATGAGCAGTTCTTC
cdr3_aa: CASSEQGLTYNEQFF

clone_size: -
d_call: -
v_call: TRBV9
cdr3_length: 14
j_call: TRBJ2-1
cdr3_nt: TGTGCCAGCAGCGTACGGCAGACTTACAATGAGCAGTTCTTC
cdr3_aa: CASSVRQTYNEQFF

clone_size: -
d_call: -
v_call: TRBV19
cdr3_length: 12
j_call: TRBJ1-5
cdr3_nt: TGTGCCAGTACCTCGGGTCGGGTGCCCCAGCATTTT
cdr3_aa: CASTSGRVPQHF

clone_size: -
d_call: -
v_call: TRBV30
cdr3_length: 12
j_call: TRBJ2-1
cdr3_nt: TGTGCCCGGGGACGGGGCCTGAATGAGCAGTTCTTC
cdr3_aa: CARGRGLNEQFF

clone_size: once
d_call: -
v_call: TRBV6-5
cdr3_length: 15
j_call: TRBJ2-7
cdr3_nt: TGTGCCAGCAGTTCTCGATCCGGGATACACTACGAGCAGTACTTC
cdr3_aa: CASSSRSGIHYEQYF

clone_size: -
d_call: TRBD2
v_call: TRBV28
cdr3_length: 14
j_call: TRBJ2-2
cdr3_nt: TGTGCCAGCAAAGCGGGAGCTTACACCGGGGAGCTGTTTTTT
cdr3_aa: CASKAGAYTGELFF

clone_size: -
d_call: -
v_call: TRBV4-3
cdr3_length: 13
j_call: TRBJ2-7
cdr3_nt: TGCGCCAGCAGCCAAGATCGGTCGTACGAGCAGTACTTC
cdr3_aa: CASSQDRSYEQYF

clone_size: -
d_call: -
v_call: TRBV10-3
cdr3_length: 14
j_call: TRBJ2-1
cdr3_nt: TGTGCCATCAGTGAGTCTAGTATCAACAATGAGCAGTTCTTC
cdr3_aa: CAISESSINNEQFF

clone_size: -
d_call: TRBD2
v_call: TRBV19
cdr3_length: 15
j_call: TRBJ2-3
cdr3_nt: TGTGCCAGTTCCAGACTAGCGGGAGTCACAGATACGCAGTATTTT
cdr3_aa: CASSRLAGVTDTQYF